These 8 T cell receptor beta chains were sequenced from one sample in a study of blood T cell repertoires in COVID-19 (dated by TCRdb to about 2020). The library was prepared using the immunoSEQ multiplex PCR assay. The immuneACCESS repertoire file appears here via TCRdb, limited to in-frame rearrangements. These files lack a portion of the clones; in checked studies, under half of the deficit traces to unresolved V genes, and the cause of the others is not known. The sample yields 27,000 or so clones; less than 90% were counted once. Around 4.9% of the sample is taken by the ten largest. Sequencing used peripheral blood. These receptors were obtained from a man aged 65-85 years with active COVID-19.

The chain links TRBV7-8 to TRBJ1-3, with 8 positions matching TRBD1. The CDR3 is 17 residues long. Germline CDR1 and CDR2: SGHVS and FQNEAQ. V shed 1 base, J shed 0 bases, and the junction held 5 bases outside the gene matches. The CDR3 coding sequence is TGTGCCAGCAGCTTAGTACCGGGACAGGACTCTGGAAACACCATATATTTT. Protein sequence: CASSLVPGQDSGNTIYF.

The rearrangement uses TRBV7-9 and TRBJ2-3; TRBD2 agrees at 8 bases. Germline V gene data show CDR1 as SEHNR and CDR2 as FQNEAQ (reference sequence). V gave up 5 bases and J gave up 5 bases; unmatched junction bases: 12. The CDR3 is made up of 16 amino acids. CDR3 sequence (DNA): TGTGCCAGCAGCCGCTGGGCGGGGGGTCGGGGAGATACGCAGTATTTT. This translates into CASSRWAGGRGDTQYF. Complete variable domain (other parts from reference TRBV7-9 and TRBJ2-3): DTGVSQNPRHKITKRGQNVTFRCDPISEHNRLYWYRQTLGQGPEFLTYFQNEAQLEKSRLLSDRFSAERPKGSFSTLEIQRTEQGDSAMYLCASSRWAGGRGDTQYFGPGTRLTVL.

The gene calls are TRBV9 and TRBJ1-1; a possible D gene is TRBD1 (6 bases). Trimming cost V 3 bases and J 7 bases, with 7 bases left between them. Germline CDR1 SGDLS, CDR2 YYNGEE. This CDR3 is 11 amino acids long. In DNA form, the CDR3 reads TGTGCCAGCAGCGCCAGGGGTGAAGCTTTCTTT. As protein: CASSARGEAFF.

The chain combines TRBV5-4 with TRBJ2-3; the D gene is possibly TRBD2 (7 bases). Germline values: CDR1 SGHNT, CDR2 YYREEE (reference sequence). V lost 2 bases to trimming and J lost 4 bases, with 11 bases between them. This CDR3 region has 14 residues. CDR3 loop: CASSLGGGSDTQYF. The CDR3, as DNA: TGTGCCAGCAGCTTAGGGGGGGGGTCAGATACGCAGTATTTT.

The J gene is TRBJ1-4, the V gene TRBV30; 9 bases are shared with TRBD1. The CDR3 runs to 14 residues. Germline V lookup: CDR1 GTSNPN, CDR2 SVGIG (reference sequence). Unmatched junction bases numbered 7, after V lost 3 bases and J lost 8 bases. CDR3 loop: CAWSGTGRGEKLFF. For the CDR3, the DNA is TGTGCCTGGAGCGGGACAGGGAGAGGGGAAAAACTGTTTTTT.

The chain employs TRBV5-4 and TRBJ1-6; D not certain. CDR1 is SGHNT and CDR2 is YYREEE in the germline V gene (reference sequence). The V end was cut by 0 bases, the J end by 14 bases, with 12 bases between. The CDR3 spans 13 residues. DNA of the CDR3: TGTGCCAGCAGCTTGGACGGGATCGCGACCCTCCACTTT. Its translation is CASSLDGIATLHF.

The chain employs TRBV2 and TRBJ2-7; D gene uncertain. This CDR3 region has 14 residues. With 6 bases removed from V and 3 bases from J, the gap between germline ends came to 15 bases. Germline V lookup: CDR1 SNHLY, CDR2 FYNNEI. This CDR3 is CASSPDGPVYEQYF. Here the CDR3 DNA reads TGTGCCAGCAGCCCCGATGGGCCGGTCTACGAGCAGTACTTC.

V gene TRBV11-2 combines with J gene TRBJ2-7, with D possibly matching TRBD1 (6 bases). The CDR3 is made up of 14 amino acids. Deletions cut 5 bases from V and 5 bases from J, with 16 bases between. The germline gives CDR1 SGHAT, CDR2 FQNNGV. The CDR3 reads CASSPSNRVNEQYF. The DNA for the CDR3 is TGTGCCAGCAGCCCGAGCAACAGGGTCAACGAGCAGTACTTC.